The rows below give T cell receptor beta chains drawn from one sample of a study of OX40 agonist ivuxolimab in advanced cancers. Assay: immunoSEQ multiplex PCR; the TCRdb copy retains only in-frame clones and omits some. The data contain approximately 67,000 clones, approximately 90% of them seen just once; the ten biggest clones take up roughly 2.4%. The input for sequencing was CD4+ or CD8+ T cells sorted from blood, taken in a trial of the OX40 agonist ivuxolimab. All receptors derive from an adult with an advanced solid tumor such as melanoma, head and neck, liver or kidney cancer. Both conserved end residues are part of each CDR3. Each record gives: D gene, CDR3 length, clone size, J gene, V gene, CDR3 DNA, CDR3 protein. The D gene is left open where the match is weak. Clone size, where shown, is once, few, many, or a class for clones that have expanded.

d_gene: TRBD2; len: 16; abundance: .; j_gene: TRBJ2-3; v_gene: TRBV9; CDR3nt: TGTGCCAGCAGTTGGGGAGTAGCGGGAGGGGCAGATACGCAGTATTTT; CDR3aa: CASSWGVAGGADTQYF
d_gene: .; len: 15; abundance: once; j_gene: TRBJ2-1; v_gene: TRBV18; CDR3nt: TGTGCCAGCTCACTCCGGACAGCGGCCTACAATGAGCAGTTCTTC; CDR3aa: CASSLRTAAYNEQFF
d_gene: .; len: 14; abundance: .; j_gene: TRBJ2-1; v_gene: TRBV5-4; CDR3nt: TGTGCCAGCAGCTCAACGGGACTCAACAATGAGCAGTTCTTC; CDR3aa: CASSSTGLNNEQFF
d_gene: .; len: 14; abundance: once; j_gene: TRBJ2-5; v_gene: TRBV5-1; CDR3nt: TGCGCCAGCAGCGTGGCCGAGATAGCTGGGACCCAGTACTTC; CDR3aa: CASSVAEIAGTQYF
d_gene: .; len: 12; abundance: once; j_gene: TRBJ1-1; v_gene: TRBV5-5; CDR3nt: TGTGCCAGCAGTTACAGGAACACTGAAGCTTTCTTT; CDR3aa: CASSYRNTEAFF
d_gene: .; len: 16; abundance: .; j_gene: TRBJ2-1; v_gene: TRBV4-3; CDR3nt: TGCGCCAGCAGCCAAGATTTAGGGGGGCGAGGAAATGAGCAGTTCTTC; CDR3aa: CASSQDLGGRGNEQFF
d_gene: .; len: 14; abundance: .; j_gene: TRBJ2-5; v_gene: TRBV5-6; CDR3nt: TGTGCCAGCAGCTCGGGCGGAGGCCAAGAGACCCAGTACTTC; CDR3aa: CASSSGGGQETQYF
d_gene: .; len: 16; abundance: .; j_gene: TRBJ2-3; v_gene: TRBV23-1; CDR3nt: TGCGCCAGCAGTCATAGGGGGGACGGGACCACAGATACGCAGTATTTT; CDR3aa: CASSHRGDGTTDTQYF
d_gene: .; len: 18; abundance: once; j_gene: TRBJ1-1; v_gene: TRBV21-1; CDR3nt: TGTGCCAGCAGCAAAGAGGGGCAGGGAGAGGAAATGAACACTGAAGCTTTCTTT; CDR3aa: CASSKEGQGEEMNTEAFF
d_gene: .; len: 16; abundance: .; j_gene: TRBJ1-4; v_gene: TRBV15; CDR3nt: TGTGCCACCAGCAGACCCAGGCGCTGGGAAAATGAAAAACTGTTTTTT; CDR3aa: CATSRPRRWENEKLFF
d_gene: .; len: 14; abundance: .; j_gene: TRBJ2-5; v_gene: TRBV7-8; CDR3nt: TGTGCCAGCAGCCTCGGGACTCCTCAAGAGACCCAGTACTTC; CDR3aa: CASSLGTPQETQYF
d_gene: .; len: 10; abundance: .; j_gene: TRBJ2-5; v_gene: TRBV7-8; CDR3nt: TGTGCCAGCAGCTTGGGGACCCAGTACTTC; CDR3aa: CASSLGTQYF
d_gene: TRBD2; len: 18; abundance: .; j_gene: TRBJ2-1; v_gene: TRBV18; CDR3nt: TGTGCCAGCTCACCCTTGACTAGCGGGAGGGGCTCCTACAATGAGCAGTTCTTC; CDR3aa: CASSPLTSGRGSYNEQFF
d_gene: TRBD1; len: 14; abundance: .; j_gene: TRBJ1-4; v_gene: TRBV28; CDR3nt: TGTGCCAGCAGACCACAGGGGCTGGGCGAAAAACTGTTTTTT; CDR3aa: CASRPQGLGEKLFF
d_gene: .; len: 15; abundance: .; j_gene: TRBJ2-1; v_gene: TRBV11-2; CDR3nt: TGTGCCAGCAGCCAAGAAGGTAGCGGCACGCCAAAGCAGTTCTTC; CDR3aa: CASSQEGSGTPKQFF
d_gene: .; len: 15; abundance: .; j_gene: TRBJ2-1; v_gene: TRBV28; CDR3nt: TGTGCCAGCAGTTTACTAGCAAGAACTTACAATGAGCAGTTCTTC; CDR3aa: CASSLLARTYNEQFF
d_gene: .; len: 14; abundance: .; j_gene: TRBJ2-3; v_gene: TRBV30; CDR3nt: TGTGCCTGGAGGGGGATATTTAGCACAGATACGCAGTATTTT; CDR3aa: CAWRGIFSTDTQYF
d_gene: TRBD1; len: 13; abundance: once; j_gene: TRBJ1-2; v_gene: TRBV7-2; CDR3nt: TGTGCCAGCAGCGCGGACAGGTCTTGGGGCTACACCTTC; CDR3aa: CASSADRSWGYTF
d_gene: TRBD1; len: 13; abundance: .; j_gene: TRBJ1-2; v_gene: TRBV6-1; CDR3nt: TGTGCCAGCAGTGTAGACAGGGCGGGTGGCTACACCTTC; CDR3aa: CASSVDRAGGYTF